This note documents a single T cell receptor (beta chain) sequence. What it recognizes is unknown. This record belongs to a study of cytomegalovirus exposure and HLA in healthy donors. Study-wide results and caveats: It was assumed in the presence/absence analyses that sequencing depth was roughly uniform across donors. HLA-A and HLA-B allele assignments for most subjects were reportedly predicted accurately using TCR beta sequences. Upon later analysis, HLA-associated TCR beta chains proved more clonally expanded than other, equally common chains.

13 Jbeta primers and 60 Vbeta primers were used for the PCR. Generated by immunoSEQ multiplex PCR, the TCRdb table keeps only in-frame clones and is missing some. The table lists approximately 100,000 clones, about three quarters of them singletons, with roughly 1.4% in the top ten. V lost 2 bases to trimming and J lost 1 base, with 4 bases between them. The CDR3 covers 13 residues. Germline loops: CDR1 LNHDA, CDR2 SQIVND (reference sequence). What was sequenced was PBMCs. The chain employs TRBV19 and TRBJ2-3, with D unclear. The sequence was obtained from a man aged 35 to 55 in good health and CMV-seronegative. The CDR3 DNA reads as TGTGCCAGTAGTATAACGGGCACAGATACGCAGTATTTT. It codes for CASSITGTDTQYF.